This T cell receptor beta chain was found in a study of cytomegalovirus exposure and HLA in healthy donors. The CDR3 runs to 15 residues. The germline V gene encodes CDR1 LGHNA and CDR2 YNFKEQ. V dropped 1 base and J dropped 8; count of bases not matched to a gene: 6. 60 Vbeta and 13 Jbeta primers were used in PCR. Here immunoSEQ multiplex PCR was the method, and the copy in TCRdb shows in-frame clones only, minus some. This table holds about 120,000 clones, 65% to 80% found once. The specimen was PBMCs. The receptor comes from a woman between 40 and 55 years old in good health and CMV-seropositive. This chain connects TRBV4-2 to TRBJ2-1, with 9 bases matching TRBD2. For the CDR3, the DNA is TGTGCCAGCAGCCAAGGTAGCGGGAGTACCTATGAGCAGTTCTTC. Translating it yields CASSQGSGSTYEQFF.